These 32 T cell receptor beta chains were sequenced from one sample in a study of T-cell reconstitution after alpha-beta-depleted transplantation in children. Construction of the TCRbeta library involved unique molecular identifiers. MiXCR, applied by TCRdb to the PCR reads, yields one record per CDR3 protein. The sample records approximately 44,000 distinct CDR3 sequences, more than 5% being singletons. Here the sequenced sample was PBMCs, mostly from graft donor cells, taken 60 days after TCRalphabeta/CD19-depleted stem cell transplant. The receptor source for this set is a female patient aged 2 to 10 who had a stem cell transplant for aplastic anemia, so the T cells may come from the graft donor.

This clonotype was detected many times. CDR3 nucleotides: TGTGCCAGCAGCTTCGTCGACTACCTTTACGAGCAGTACTTC. The encoded protein is CASSFVDYLYEQYF. This sequence joins TRBV7-2 and TRBJ2-7; weak D call: TRBD2 (5 bases). This CDR3 spans 14 amino acids. V was clipped by 3 bases and J by 4 bases, with 13 bases between them. Germline assignment: CDR1 SGHTA and CDR2 FQGNSA.

The chain links TRBV3-1 to TRBJ2-1; 12 bases fit TRBD2. The J segment lost 8 bases and the V segment lost 1 base, leaving 3 bases of the junction unmatched. This CDR3 is 15 amino acids long. Germline V lookup: CDR1 LGHDT, CDR2 YNNKEL (reference sequence). CDR3: CASSQGLAGAYEQFF. In DNA form, the CDR3 reads TGTGCCAGCAGCCAAGGACTAGCGGGGGCTTATGAGCAGTTCTTC.

This clonotype was seen many times. This chain links TRBV28 with TRBJ2-7, with 10 bases aligning to TRBD1. This CDR3 contains 13 residues. Germline assignment: CDR1 MDHEN and CDR2 SYDVKM. The trim removed 4 bases at V and 3 bases at J, leaving 0 bases unmatched. The DNA of the CDR3 is TGTGCCAGCAGTTGGACAGGGGGCTACGAGCAGTACTTC. The encoded protein is CASSWTGGYEQYF.

This clonotype came up many times. The CDR3 DNA follows: TGTGCCAGCAGCCAGTTAGGACTAGCGGTCGGGGAGACCCAGTACTTC. This codes for CASSQLGLAVGETQYF. This chain connects TRBV3-1 to TRBJ2-5, with 10 positions matching TRBD2. This CDR3 comprises 16 residues. CDR1 and CDR2 (germline): LGHDT, YNNKEL (reference sequence). The junction had 9 bases not matched to a gene; V was cut back by 3 bases and J by 5 bases.

This clonotype has just a few counts. The V gene is TRBV6-5, the J gene TRBJ2-3; D may be TRBD2 (5 bases). CDR3 length: 14 residues. The germline gives CDR1 MNHEY, CDR2 SVGAGI. V lost 6 bases, J lost 1 base, and 11 bases lay in between. CDR3 loop: CASRRAGGTDTQYF. For the CDR3, the DNA is TGTGCCAGCAGGCGGGCTGGGGGCACAGATACGCAGTATTTT.

This clonotype appeared many times. The chain links TRBV5-8 to TRBJ2-5, with 7 bases matching TRBD2. Germline CDR1 and CDR2: SGHTS and YDEGEE. The CDR3 is made up of 14 amino acids. The ends lost 7 bases at V and 4 bases at J; junction bases unmatched: 10. The CDR3 nucleotides are TGTGCCAGCCGCGTTGGGGGGGTTCGAGAGACCCAGTACTTC. Amino acids: CASRVGGVRETQYF.

This clonotype was picked up many times. This chain uses TRBV10-2 with TRBJ2-1, with 9 bases matching TRBD1. Trimming removed 7 bases from V and 6 bases from J; junction bases left unmatched: 10. This CDR3 has 15 amino acids. Germline loops: CDR1 WSHSY, CDR2 SAAADI. CDR3 coding DNA: TGCGCCAGCACTTCACTGGGACAGGGCGGCAATGAGCAGTTCTTC. It translates to CASTSLGQGGNEQFF.

This clonotype was found many times. The V and J genes are TRBV28 and TRBJ1-3, with unresolved D. The CDR3 runs 14 residues. Trimming stripped 3 bases from V and 6 bases from J, with 12 bases between. The germline V gene encodes CDR1 MDHEN and CDR2 SYDVKM. CDR3 loop: CASSLVAGSNTIYF. The CDR3, as DNA: TGTGCCAGCAGTTTGGTAGCGGGTTCAAACACCATATATTTT. The full variable domain, completed using reference TRBV28 and TRBJ1-3, is DVKVTQSSRYLVKRTGEKVFLECVQDMDHENMFWYRQDPGLGLRLIYFSYDVKMKEKGDIPEGYSVSREKKERFSLILESASTNQTSMYLCASSLVAGSNTIYFGEGSWLTVV.

This clonotype showed up many times. This chain joins TRBV5-1 and TRBJ2-3, with 7 bases lining up with TRBD2. Germline loops: CDR1 SGHRS, CDR2 YFSETQ. The CDR3 is 14 amino acids. V was pared by 2 bases and J by 1 base, with 1 base of the junction left unmatched. The CDR3 DNA reads as TGCGCCAGCAGCTTTACTAGCGGCACAGATACGCAGTATTTT. The encoded protein is CASSFTSGTDTQYF.

V usage is TRBV6-6 and J usage is TRBJ2-3; perhaps D is TRBD1 or TRBD2 (5 bases each). V gave up 7 bases and J gave up 0 bases, with 11 bases separating them. The germline V gene has CDR1 MNHNY and CDR2 SVGAGI (reference sequence). The CDR3 is made up of 14 amino acids. CDR3 DNA: TGTGCCAGCATTTGGGACGTTAGCACAGATACGCAGTATTTT. Protein sequence: CASIWDVSTDTQYF.

This clonotype has a count of ten or more. The V call is TRBV6-1, the J call TRBJ2-7; 8 bases are shared with TRBD1. Germline loops: CDR1 MNHNS, CDR2 SASEGT. With 4 bases clipped from V and 6 bases from J, the junction kept 5 bases outside the gene matches. The CDR3 runs to 13 residues. The CDR3 here is CASSADRAGEQYF. The CDR3 nucleotides are TGTGCCAGCAGTGCGGACAGGGCCGGCGAGCAGTACTTC.

About this clonotype: This could be a read error, since a much larger clone is one nucleotide away. The genes are TRBV20-1 and TRBJ2-1; no reliable D call. CDR1 and CDR2 from the germline V gene are DFQATT and SNEGSKA (reference sequence). This CDR3 comprises 14 residues. The CDR3 sequence: CSAPRVAARNDQFF. The CDR3, as DNA: TGCAGTGCCCCCCGGGTGGCCGCCAGAAATGATCAGTTCTTC.

This clonotype was detected a few times. This chain uses TRBV28 with TRBJ2-1, with 7 bases matching TRBD2. V dropped 5 bases and J dropped 8; count of bases not matched to a gene: 6. In germline, CDR1 is MDHEN, CDR2 SYDVKM. The CDR3 has 13 amino acids. This CDR3 reads CASSAGVADEQFF. The DNA of the CDR3 is TGTGCCAGCAGTGCGGGAGTAGCGGATGAGCAGTTCTTC.

V gene TRBV20-1 combines with J gene TRBJ1-2; D remains unclear. CDR1 is DFQATT and CDR2 is SNEGSKA in the germline V gene (reference sequence). This CDR3 contains 14 residues. V lost 6 bases, J lost 1 base, and 15 bases lay in between. The CDR3 region has the DNA TGCAGTGCCAGCGGGGTGCAACTTAACTATGGCTACACCTTC. Its translation is CSASGVQLNYGYTF.

The V gene is TRBV13, the J gene TRBJ1-1; 7 positions match TRBD1. V lost 4 bases and J lost 0; bases outside the gene matches: 5. The CDR3 spans 15 residues. The germline CDR1 and CDR2 sequences are PRHDT and FYEKMQ (reference sequence). CDR3 DNA sequence: TGTGCCAGCAGCTACCGGACAGGTTTGAACACTGAAGCTTTCTTT. Encoded protein: CASSYRTGLNTEAFF.

The rearrangement joins TRBV3-1 to TRBJ2-2; 15 bases line up with TRBD2. J was trimmed by 2 bases and V by 3 bases; bases with no gene match: 7. The length of the CDR3 is 19 residues. Germline CDR1 reads LGHDT; CDR2 reads YNNKEL (reference sequence). The CDR3: CASSQAGTSGRFNTGELFF. The CDR3 nucleotides are TGTGCCAGCAGCCAGGCCGGGACTAGCGGGAGGTTCAACACCGGGGAGCTGTTTTTT.

In its sample, this clonotype was seen many times. The chain has TRBV5-1 and TRBJ2-3; D not resolved. Looked up from germline, CDR1 is SGHRS and CDR2 is YFSETQ. Trimming shortened V by 3 bases and J by 4 bases, and 6 bases separated the two germline ends. The CDR3 totals 12 residues. The CDR3, as DNA: TGCGCCAGCAGCTCTAGTGCAGATACGCAGTATTTT. It codes for CASSSSADTQYF.

At least ten counts were recorded for this clonotype. The chain uses TRBV3-1 and TRBJ1-1; a weak D match, TRBD1 (6 bases). V lost 5 bases, J lost 6 bases, and 16 bases lay in between. CDR1 and CDR2 (germline): LGHDT, YNNKEL (reference sequence). CDR3 length: 14 amino acids. CDR3 sequence (DNA): TGTGCCAGCAGCGGAGGACAGTCCGGCTCTGAAGCTTTCTTT. Translation gives CASSGGQSGSEAFF.

Comments on this clonotype: It may be a read error: a sequence one base away is much more abundant. The V and J genes are TRBV27 and TRBJ2-7; D may be TRBD1 (5 bases). The CDR3 is made up of 15 amino acids. Per germline, CDR1 MNHEY and CDR2 SMNVEV (reference sequence). Between the trimmed V and J ends, which lost 2 bases and 0 bases, there was a span of 11 bases. Here the CDR3 DNA reads TGTGCCAGCAGTTTACAGGGATACGACTCCTACGAGCAGTACTTC. Its protein product is CASSLQGYDSYEQYF.

The rearrangement uses TRBV19 and TRBJ2-7, with 9 bases aligning to TRBD1. This CDR3 has 16 amino acids. Germline V lookup: CDR1 LNHDA, CDR2 SQIVND (reference sequence). With V trimmed by 3 bases and J by 6 bases, 12 bases remained unmatched. DNA for the CDR3: TGTGCCAGTAGTATCTCCGGGACAGGGAAACGTTCCGAGCAGTACTTC. Translating gives CASSISGTGKRSEQYF.

The genes are TRBV9 and TRBJ1-2; D is unclear. The germline V gene has CDR1 SGDLS and CDR2 YYNGEE. CDR3 length: 14 amino acids. Trimming removed 0 bases from V and 3 bases from J, with 9 bases in between. The CDR3, as DNA: TGTGCCAGCAGCGTAGAAGGTTGGGACTATGGCTACACCTTC. It translates to CASSVEGWDYGYTF.

This clonotype was observed at least ten times. The chain links TRBV5-1 to TRBJ2-7, with D possibly TRBD2 on 5 matching bases. CDR1 and CDR2 from the germline V gene are SGHRS and YFSETQ. The CDR3 runs to 12 residues. V lost 0 bases and J lost 6, with 7 bases in between. The CDR3 nucleotides are TGCGCCAGCAGCTTGGAAGGGAGCGAGCAGTACTTC. Protein sequence: CASSLEGSEQYF.

This clonotype was seen many times. The chain recombines TRBV5-1 with TRBJ1-2; D uncertain. The length of the CDR3 is 14 residues. Germline-derived CDR1 and CDR2 are SGHRS and YFSETQ. The V end lost 4 bases, the J end lost 4 bases, and 14 bases lay between the germline ends. This CDR3 is CASSITTDPYGYTF. The CDR3 coding sequence is TGCGCCAGCAGCATCACGACGGATCCCTATGGCTACACCTTC.

Worth noting for this clonotype: A read error may explain this, as a much larger clone is one base away. This chain connects TRBV7-9 to TRBJ2-2, with unresolved D. CDR3 length: 14 amino acids. Between the trimmed V and J ends, which lost 4 bases and 11 bases, there was a span of 17 bases. CDR1 and CDR2 from the germline V gene are SEHNR and FQNEAQ (reference sequence). This CDR3 is CASSSTISADELFF. CDR3 nucleotides: TGTGCCAGCAGCTCGACAATCTCGGCCGACGAGCTGTTTTTT.

This clonotype came up many times. The rearrangement uses TRBV5-1 and TRBJ2-3; D remains unclear. Germline assignment: CDR1 SGHRS and CDR2 YFSETQ. The CDR3 runs to 13 residues. V was clipped by 0 bases and J by 4 bases, with 6 bases between them. The CDR3 is CASSLGRSDTQYF. CDR3 nucleotide sequence: TGCGCCAGCAGCTTGGGTCGGTCAGATACGCAGTATTTT.

In DNA form, the CDR3 reads TGCGCCAGCAGAGCGACAAGCTATAATTCACCCCTCCACTTT. Amino acids: CASRATSYNSPLHF. The rearrangement joins TRBV10-2 to TRBJ1-6; D is undetermined. The CDR3 covers 14 residues. Germline V lookup: CDR1 WSHSY, CDR2 SAAADI. Trimming took off 6 bases at V and 3 bases at J, with 9 bases between the two ends.

In this sample, this clonotype turned up many times. This chain uses TRBV2 with TRBJ2-1; 7 bases fit TRBD2. This CDR3 is built from 14 residues. CDR1 and CDR2 from the germline V gene are SNHLY and FYNNEI. Trimming at V came to 7 bases and at J to 6 bases, leaving 9 bases not matched to a gene. The CDR3 coding sequence is TGTGCCAGCACCTTCGGGACTACCCCCAATGAGCAGTTCTTC. Its protein product is CASTFGTTPNEQFF.

As for this clonotype: This may arise from a read error, as a much more abundant clone is one base away. Since the CDR3 does not end with the conserved phenylalanine or tryptophan, this likely comes from a read error. The chain joins TRBV20-1 to TRBJ1-5; 10 nucleotides match TRBD1. CDR3 size: 15 residues. Germline V gene sequence: CDR1 DFQATT, CDR2 SNEGSKA (reference sequence). Trimming at V came to 5 bases and at J to 2 bases, leaving 6 bases not matched to a gene. The CDR3 sequence is CSAPLGTGGNQPQHY. The CDR3 DNA sequence: TGCAGTGCTCCCCTCGGGACAGGGGGCAATCAGCCCCAGCATTAT.

This clonotype was seen repeatedly, ten times or more. The chain employs TRBV15 and TRBJ2-7; D not resolved. With 4 bases removed from V and 0 bases from J, the gap between germline ends came to 7 bases. Germline CDR1 reads LNHNV; CDR2 reads YYDKDF (reference sequence). CDR3 length: 13 amino acids. CDR3 loop: CATSTGYSYEQYF. CDR3 coding DNA: TGTGCCACCAGCACAGGATACTCCTACGAGCAGTACTTC. Variable domain in full (rest from reference TRBV15 and TRBJ2-7): DAMVIQNPRYQVTQFGKPVTLSCSQTLNHNVMYWYQQKSSQAPKLLFHYYDKDFNNEADTPDNFQSRRPNTSFCFLDIRSPGLGDTAMYLCATSTGYSYEQYFGPGTRLTVT.

This clonotype has a count of ten or more. The CDR3 here is CASSFIGAGANVLTF. The CDR3 coding sequence is TGTGCCAGCAGTTTCATAGGGGCTGGGGCCAACGTCCTGACTTTC. V usage is TRBV28 and J usage is TRBJ2-6; tentative D call: TRBD1 (5 bases). This CDR3 has 15 amino acids. V was clipped by 3 bases and J by 2 bases, with 8 bases between them. Germline V lookup: CDR1 MDHEN, CDR2 SYDVKM.

This chain joins TRBV10-3 and TRBJ1-5; no clear D gene. The V end lost 2 bases, the J end lost 4 bases, and 12 bases lay between the germline ends. This CDR3 region has 15 residues. Germline values: CDR1 ENHRY, CDR2 SYGVKD. CDR3 coding DNA: TGTGCCATCAGTGAGGGGGAAGGGCGAAATCAGCCCCAGCATTTT. It translates to CAISEGEGRNQPQHF.

This clonotype was recorded many times. The V call is TRBV20-1, the J call TRBJ2-1; maybe TRBD2 (6 bases). Per germline, CDR1 DFQATT and CDR2 SNEGSKA (reference sequence). Trimming removed 3 bases from V and 7 bases from J, with 16 bases in between. This CDR3 comprises 14 residues. As DNA, the CDR3 is TGCAGTGCTAGTGGTAGCGGCCTCCGAAATGAGCAGTTCTTC. Protein sequence: CSASGSGLRNEQFF.